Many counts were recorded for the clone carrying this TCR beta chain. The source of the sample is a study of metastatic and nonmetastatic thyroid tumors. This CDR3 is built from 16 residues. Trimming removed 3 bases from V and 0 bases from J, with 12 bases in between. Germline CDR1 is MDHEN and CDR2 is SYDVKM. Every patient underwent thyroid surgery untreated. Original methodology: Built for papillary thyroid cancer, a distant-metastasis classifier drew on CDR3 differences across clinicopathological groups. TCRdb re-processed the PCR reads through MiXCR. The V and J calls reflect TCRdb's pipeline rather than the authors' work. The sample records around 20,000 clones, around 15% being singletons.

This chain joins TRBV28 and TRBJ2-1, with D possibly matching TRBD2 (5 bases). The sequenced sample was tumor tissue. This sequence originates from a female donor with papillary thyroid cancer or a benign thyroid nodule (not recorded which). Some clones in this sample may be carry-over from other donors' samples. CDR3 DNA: TGTGCCAGCAGTTTTGGAGGAGCTCCCTCCTACAATGAGCAGTTCTTC. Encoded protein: CASSFGGAPSYNEQFF. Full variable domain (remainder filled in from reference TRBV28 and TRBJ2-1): DVKVTQSSRYLVKRTGEKVFLECVQDMDHENMFWYRQDPGLGLRLIYFSYDVKMKEKGDIPEGYSVSREKKERFSLILESASTNQTSMYLCASSFGGAPSYNEQFFGPGTRLTVL.